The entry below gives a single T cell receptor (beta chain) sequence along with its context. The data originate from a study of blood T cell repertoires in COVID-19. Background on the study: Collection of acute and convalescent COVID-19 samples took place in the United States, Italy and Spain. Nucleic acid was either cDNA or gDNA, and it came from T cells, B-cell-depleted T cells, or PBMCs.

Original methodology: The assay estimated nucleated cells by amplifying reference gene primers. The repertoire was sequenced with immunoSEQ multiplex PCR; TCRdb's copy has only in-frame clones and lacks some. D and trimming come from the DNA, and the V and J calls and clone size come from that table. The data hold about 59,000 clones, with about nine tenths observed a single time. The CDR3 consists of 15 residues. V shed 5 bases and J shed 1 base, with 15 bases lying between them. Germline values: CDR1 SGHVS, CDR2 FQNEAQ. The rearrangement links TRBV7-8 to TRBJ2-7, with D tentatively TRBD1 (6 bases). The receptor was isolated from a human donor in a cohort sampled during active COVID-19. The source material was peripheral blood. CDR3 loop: CASSPRDTGSYEQYF. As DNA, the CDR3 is TGTGCCAGCAGCCCCCGGGACACAGGGTCCTACGAGCAGTACTTC.